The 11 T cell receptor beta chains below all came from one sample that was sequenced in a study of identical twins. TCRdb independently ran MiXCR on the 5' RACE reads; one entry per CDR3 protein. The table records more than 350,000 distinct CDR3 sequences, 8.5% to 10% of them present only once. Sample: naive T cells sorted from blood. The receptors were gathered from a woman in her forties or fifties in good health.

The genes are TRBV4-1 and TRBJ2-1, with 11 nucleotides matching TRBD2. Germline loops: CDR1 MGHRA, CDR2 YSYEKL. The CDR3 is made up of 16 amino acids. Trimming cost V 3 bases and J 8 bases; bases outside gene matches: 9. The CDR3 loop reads CASSQQLAGVLHEQFF. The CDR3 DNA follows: TGCGCCAGCAGCCAGCAACTAGCGGGAGTTCTCCATGAGCAGTTCTTC.

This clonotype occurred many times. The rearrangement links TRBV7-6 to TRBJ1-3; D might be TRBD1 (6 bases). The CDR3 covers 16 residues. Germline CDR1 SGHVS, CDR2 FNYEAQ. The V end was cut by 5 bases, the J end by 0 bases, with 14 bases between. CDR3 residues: CASSPVGQNSGNTIYF. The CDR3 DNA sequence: TGTGCCAGCAGCCCCGTAGGACAGAACTCTGGAAACACCATATATTTT.

CDR3 DNA sequence: TGTGCCAGCACTCCCGAGGGCCAAGCCAAAAACATTCAGTACTTC. It encodes CASTPEGQAKNIQYF. The chain joins TRBV2 to TRBJ2-4; D is possibly TRBD2 (5 bases). V lost 7 bases and J 0 bases, leaving 13 bases between the germline ends. CDR3 length equals 15 residues. Germline V gene lookup returns CDR1 SNHLY and CDR2 FYNNEI.

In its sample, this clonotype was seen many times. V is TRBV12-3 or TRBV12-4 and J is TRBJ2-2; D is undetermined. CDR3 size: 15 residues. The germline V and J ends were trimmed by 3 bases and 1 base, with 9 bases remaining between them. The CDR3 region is CASSFLSRNTGELFF. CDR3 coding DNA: TGTGCCAGCAGTTTTTTAAGCAGGAACACCGGGGAGCTGTTTTTT.

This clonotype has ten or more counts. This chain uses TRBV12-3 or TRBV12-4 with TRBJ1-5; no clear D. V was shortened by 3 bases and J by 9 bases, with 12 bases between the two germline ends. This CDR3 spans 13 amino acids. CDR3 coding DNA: TGTGCCAGCAGTTTGGACCGCCCAGGGCCCCAGCATTTT. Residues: CASSLDRPGPQHF.

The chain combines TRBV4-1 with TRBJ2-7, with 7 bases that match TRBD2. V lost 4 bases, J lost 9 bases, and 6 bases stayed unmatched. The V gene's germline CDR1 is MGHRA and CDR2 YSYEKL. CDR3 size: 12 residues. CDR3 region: CASSPGGGRQYV. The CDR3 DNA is TGCGCCAGCAGCCCGGGGGGAGGGAGGCAGTACGTC.

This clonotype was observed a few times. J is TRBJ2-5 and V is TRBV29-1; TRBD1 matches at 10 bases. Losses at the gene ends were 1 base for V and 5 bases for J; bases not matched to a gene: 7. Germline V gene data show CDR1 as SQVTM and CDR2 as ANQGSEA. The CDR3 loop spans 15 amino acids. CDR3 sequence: CSVEGWDRGVETQYF. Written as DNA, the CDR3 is TGCAGCGTTGAAGGGTGGGACAGGGGCGTGGAGACCCAGTACTTC.

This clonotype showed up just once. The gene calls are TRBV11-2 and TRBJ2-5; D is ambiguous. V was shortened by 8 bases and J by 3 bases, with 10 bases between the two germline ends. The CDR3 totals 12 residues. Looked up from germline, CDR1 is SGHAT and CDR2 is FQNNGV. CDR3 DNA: TGTGCCAGCCTCGCAGGAGAAGAGACCCAGTACTTC. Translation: CASLAGEETQYF.

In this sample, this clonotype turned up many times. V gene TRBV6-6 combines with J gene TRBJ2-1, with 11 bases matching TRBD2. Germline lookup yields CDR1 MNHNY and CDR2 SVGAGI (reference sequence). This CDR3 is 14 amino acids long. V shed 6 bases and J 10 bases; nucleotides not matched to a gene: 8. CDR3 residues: CASSILAGDSEQFF. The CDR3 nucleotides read TGTGCCAGCAGCATACTAGCGGGAGATAGCGAGCAGTTCTTC.

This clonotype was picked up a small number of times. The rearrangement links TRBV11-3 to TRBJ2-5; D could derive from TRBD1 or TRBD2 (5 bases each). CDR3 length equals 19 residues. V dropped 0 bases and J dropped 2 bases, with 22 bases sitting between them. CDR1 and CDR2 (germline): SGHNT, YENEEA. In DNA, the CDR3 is TGTGCCAGCAGCTTAGATCTTTGGGGATCGAGTGGGGGACAAGAGACCCAGTACTTC. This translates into CASSLDLWGSSGGQETQYF.

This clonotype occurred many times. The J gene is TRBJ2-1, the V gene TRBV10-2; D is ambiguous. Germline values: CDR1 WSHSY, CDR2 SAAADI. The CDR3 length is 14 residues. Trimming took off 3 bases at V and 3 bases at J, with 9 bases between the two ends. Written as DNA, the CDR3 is TGCGCCAGCAGTGAATTGCTCGGCTACAATGAGCAGTTCTTC. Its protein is CASSELLGYNEQFF.